This T cell receptor beta chain was observed in a study of blood T cell repertoires in COVID-19. For the study at large: The analysed material was cDNA or gDNA that came from T cells, B-cell-depleted T cells, or PBMCs.

Trimming took 2 bases from V and 0 from J, leaving 24 bases between them. Germline CDR1 is SGHKS and CDR2 is YYEKEE (reference sequence). This CDR3 contains 20 residues. Study processing details: Reference gene primer amplification yielded estimated nucleated cell counts. Produced via immunoSEQ multiplex PCR; TCRdb's table is partial and in-frame only. V, J and clone size are those of that table, while D and trimming were read from the DNA. This sample has approximately 130,000 clones, with over 80% found just once. This receptor was taken from a man aged 40-55 years with active or convalescent COVID-19. The sequenced material came from peripheral blood. The chain has TRBV5-5 and TRBJ2-1, with a tentative D call TRBD2 (6 bases). The CDR3 spells CASSLRAGSLAASSYNEQFF. The CDR3 region has the DNA TGTGCCAGCAGCTTACGCGCGGGGTCACTAGCCGCGAGCTCCTACAATGAGCAGTTCTTC.